The TCR beta chain described here comes from a study of CD8+CD57+ T cells in acquired aplastic anemia. About the research overall: Average DNA yield from sorted CD4+ and CD8+ cells was roughly 3.1 ug.

Patients included in sequencing had previously demonstrated CD8+CD57+ cell expansion by flow cytometry. Blood came from patients not yet given any therapy. The germline gives CDR1 LGHNA, CDR2 YSLEER. Trimming pared 0 bases from V and 7 bases from J, leaving 10 bases between. The CDR3 extends over 15 amino acids. Profiling of TCR beta VDJ combinations and CDR3 sequences used genomic DNA as template. TCRdb ran MiXCR on the reads and lists one entry per CDR3 protein. Of over 150,000 distinct CDR3 sequences listed, roughly 50% are singletons. The chain has TRBV4-3 and TRBJ1-6; TRBD1 is a possible D gene (6 bases). The sample comprised sorted CD4+, CD8+, or CD8+CD57+ T cells (not recorded which) from PBMCs. The TCR sequence derives from a human donor with aplastic anemia. The CDR3 is CASSQDRRGNSPLHF. CDR3 nucleotide sequence: TGCGCCAGCAGCCAAGATCGCAGGGGAAATTCACCCCTCCACTTT.